This T cell receptor (beta chain) stems from a study of shared T cell receptors in the human thymus. The CDR3 is made up of 16 amino acids. The V end lost 6 bases, the J end lost 5 bases, and 23 bases lay between the germline ends. Per germline, CDR1 MDHEN and CDR2 SYDVKM. Produced via immunoSEQ multiplex PCR; TCRdb's table is partial and in-frame only. The sample contains some 720,000 clones, 88% of which appear only once. There are a few counts of this clone. The same sample was also studied in work on human thymus T cells. That report adds: Within thymic and blood repertoires, V and J gene usage appeared to be biased.

The specimen was thymocytes. The receptor was isolated from a boy in the first two years of life with a congenital heart defect. This sequence joins TRBV28 and TRBJ2-7, with D possibly matching TRBD2 (5 bases). CDR3 sequence: CASSPRWRFSENEQYF. The CDR3 DNA follows: TGTGCCAGCAGCCCGAGGTGGAGGTTTAGCGAGAACGAGCAGTACTTC.